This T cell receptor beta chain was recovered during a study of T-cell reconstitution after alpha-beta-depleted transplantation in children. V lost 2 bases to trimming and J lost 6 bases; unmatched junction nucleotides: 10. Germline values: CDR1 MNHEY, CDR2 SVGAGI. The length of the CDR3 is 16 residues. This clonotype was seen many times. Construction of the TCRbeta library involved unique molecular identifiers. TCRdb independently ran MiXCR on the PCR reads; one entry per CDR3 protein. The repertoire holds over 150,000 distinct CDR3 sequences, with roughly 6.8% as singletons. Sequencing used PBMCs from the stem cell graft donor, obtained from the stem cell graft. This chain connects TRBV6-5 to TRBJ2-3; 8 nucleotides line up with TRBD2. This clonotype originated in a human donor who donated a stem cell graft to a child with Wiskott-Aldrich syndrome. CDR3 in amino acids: CASSYQGLAGTDTQYF. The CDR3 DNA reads TGTGCCAGCAGTTACCAGGGGTTAGCGGGGACGGATACGCAGTATTTT.